The 6 T cell receptor beta chains in this list originate from one sample, sequenced in a study of blood T cell repertoires in COVID-19. Here immunoSEQ multiplex PCR was the method, and the copy in TCRdb shows in-frame clones only, minus some. The data show under 200,000 clones, with roughly 84% seen just once and less than 2% held by the top ten. Input material: peripheral blood. The receptors derive from a human donor in a cohort sampled during active COVID-19.

This clone has more than one count but fewer than ten. The V call is TRBV5-4, the J call TRBJ1-4; possible D gene TRBD1, 6 bases. The V gene lost 4 bases and the J gene lost 8 bases, with 9 bases spanning the gap. Germline values: CDR1 SGHNT, CDR2 YYREEE (reference sequence). The CDR3 runs to 12 residues. This chain's CDR3 is CASSAQGEKLFF. DNA for the CDR3: TGTGCCAGCAGCGCACAGGGAGAAAAACTGTTTTTT. Full variable domain (missing parts from reference TRBV5-4 and TRBJ1-4): ETGVTQSPTHLIKTRGQQVTLRCSSQSGHNTVSWYQQALGQGPQFIFQYYREEENGRGNFPPRFSGLQFPNYSSELNVNALELDDSALYLCASSAQGEKLFFGSGTQLSVL.

A few counts support this clone. Other nucleotide sequences from this sample produce the same CDR3. The chain joins TRBV12-3 or TRBV12-4 to TRBJ2-7; TRBD1 might be the D (6 bases). The CDR3 sequence is 12 residues long. V was clipped by 3 bases and J by 3 bases, with 6 bases between them. The CDR3: CASSLTGYEQYF. In DNA form, the CDR3 reads TGTGCCAGCAGTTTGACAGGCTACGAGCAGTACTTC.

The chain uses TRBV4-3 and TRBJ1-5; D is uncertain. CDR1 is LGHNA, CDR2 YSLEER, per germline. V was trimmed by 0 bases and J by 6 bases, leaving 6 bases between them. The CDR3 runs 13 residues. DNA for the CDR3: TGCGCCAGCAGCCAAGATGGAGGTCAGCCCCAGCATTTT. This translates into CASSQDGGQPQHF.

The chain combines TRBV7-2 with TRBJ1-1; D is undetermined. The V gene lost 5 bases and the J gene lost 6 bases, with 10 bases spanning the gap. The germline V gene encodes CDR1 SGHTA and CDR2 FQGNSA. The CDR3 runs to 12 residues. CDR3 nucleotide sequence: TGTGCCAGCAGCCCTATGCGGGCTGAAGCTTTCTTT. Translation gives CASSPMRAEAFF. Supplemented by reference TRBV7-2 and TRBJ1-1, the full variable domain reads GAGVSQSPSNKVTEKGKDVELRCDPISGHTALYWYRQSLGQGLEFLIYFQGNSAPDKSGLPSDRFSAERTGGSVSTLTIQRTQQEDSAVYLCASSPMRAEAFFGQGTRLTVV.

The rearrangement joins TRBV9 to TRBJ2-7; 9 nucleotides agree with TRBD1. This CDR3 is built from 15 residues. Trimming cost V 4 bases and J 5 bases; bases outside gene matches: 10. Germline V lookup: CDR1 SGDLS, CDR2 YYNGEE. The CDR3 region is CASSPNENRGHEQYF. The CDR3 region has the DNA TGTGCCAGCAGCCCAAACGAAAACAGGGGGCACGAGCAGTACTTC. The complete variable domain, with remaining parts taken from reference TRBV9 and TRBJ2-7, reads DSGVTQTPKHLITATGQRVTLRCSPRSGDLSVYWYQQSLDQGLQFLIQYYNGEERAKGNILERFSAQQFPDLHSELNLSSLELGDSALYFCASSPNENRGHEQYFGPGTRLTVT.

This chain links TRBV9 with TRBJ2-7, with D maybe TRBD2 (6 bases). The CDR3 has 14 residues. Trimming took off 2 bases at V and 2 bases at J, with 11 bases between the two ends. Germline loops: CDR1 SGDLS, CDR2 YYNGEE. CDR3 DNA sequence: TGTGCCAGCAGCGTGTCTAGCGCAACCTACGAGCAGTACTTC. This translates into CASSVSSATYEQYF.